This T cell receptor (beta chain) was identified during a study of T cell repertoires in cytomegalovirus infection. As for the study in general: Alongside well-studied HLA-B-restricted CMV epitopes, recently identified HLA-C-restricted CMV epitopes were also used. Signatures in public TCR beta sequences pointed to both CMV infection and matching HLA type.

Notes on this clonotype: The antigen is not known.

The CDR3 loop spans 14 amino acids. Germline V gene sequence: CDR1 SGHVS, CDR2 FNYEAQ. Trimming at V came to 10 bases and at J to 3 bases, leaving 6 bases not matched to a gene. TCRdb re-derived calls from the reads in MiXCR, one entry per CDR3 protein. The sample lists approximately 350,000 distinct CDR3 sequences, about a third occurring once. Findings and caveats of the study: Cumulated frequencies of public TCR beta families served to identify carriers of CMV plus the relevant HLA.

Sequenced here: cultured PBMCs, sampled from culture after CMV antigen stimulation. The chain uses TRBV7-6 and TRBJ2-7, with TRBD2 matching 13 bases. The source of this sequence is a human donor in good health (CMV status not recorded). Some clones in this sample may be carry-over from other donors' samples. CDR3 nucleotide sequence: TGTGCCACCGGGGGACTAGCGGGATTCTACGAGCAGTACTTC. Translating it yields CATGGLAGFYEQYF.